Listed below are T cell receptor beta chains from one sample, sequenced in a study of blood T cell repertoires in COVID-19. The method was immunoSEQ multiplex PCR; TCRdb's version includes in-frame clones alone and lacks a portion of them. The table shows fewer than 200,000 clones, with about 80% occurring only once. Sequenced material: peripheral blood. The receptor source for this set is a man between 65 and 80 years old with active or convalescent COVID-19. CDR3s include the opening cysteine and the closing phenylalanine or tryptophan. The order of the fields is clone size, V gene, D gene, J gene, CDR3 DNA, CDR3 protein. A D gene is named only where the DNA matches it firmly. Some rows mark clone size as missing; the rest say once, few, many or name a class of expanded clone.

size: few; V: TRBV19; D: NA; J: TRBJ1-1; DNA: TGTGCCAGTAGTATACGTGAGGGGGACACTGAAGCTTTCTTT; CDR3: CASSIREGDTEAFF
size: NA; V: TRBV7-2; D: TRBD2; J: TRBJ2-1; DNA: TGTGCCAGCAGGAAAGGCGGGACTAGCGGCTACAATGAGCAGTTCTTC; CDR3: CASRKGGTSGYNEQFF
size: NA; V: TRBV27; D: NA; J: TRBJ1-5; DNA: TGTGCCAGCAGTTTGGGGCAGCTTAGCAATCAGCCCCAGCATTTT; CDR3: CASSLGQLSNQPQHF
size: NA; V: TRBV28; D: TRBD2; J: TRBJ2-7; DNA: TGTGCCAGCAGGTCGGGACTAGCGGCCTACGAGCAGTACTTC; CDR3: CASRSGLAAYEQYF
size: NA; V: TRBV19; D: NA; J: TRBJ1-1; DNA: TGTGCCAGTAGTGATAGCTATACTGAAGCTTTCTTT; CDR3: CASSDSYTEAFF
size: few; V: TRBV7-2; D: TRBD2; J: TRBJ2-2; DNA: TGTGCCAGCAGTTTTACTCCGGGACTAGCGGTCACCGGGGAGCTGTTTTTT; CDR3: CASSFTPGLAVTGELFF
size: NA; V: TRBV7-9; D: TRBD1; J: TRBJ2-1; DNA: TGTGCCAGCAGCAGACAGGGAAACCTGGATGAGCAGTTCTTC; CDR3: CASSRQGNLDEQFF
size: NA; V: TRBV6-6; D: TRBD2; J: TRBJ2-5; DNA: TGTGCCAGCAGCCCCGGGAGGGGCGAGACCCAGTACTTC; CDR3: CASSPGRGETQYF
size: NA; V: TRBV6-5; D: NA; J: TRBJ1-2; DNA: TGTGCCAGCAGTCCCGGGGTTACCCTCTATGGCTACACCTTC; CDR3: CASSPGVTLYGYTF
size: few; V: TRBV10-3; D: TRBD2; J: TRBJ2-5; DNA: TGTGCCATCAGTGGGGGACTAGCGGGCCAAGAGACCCAGTACTTC; CDR3: CAISGGLAGQETQYF
size: NA; V: TRBV9; D: NA; J: TRBJ1-3; DNA: TGTGCCAGCAGCGCCAGCTCTGGAAACACCATATATTTT; CDR3: CASSASSGNTIYF
size: NA; V: TRBV5-1; D: TRBD1; J: TRBJ1-1; DNA: TGCGCCAGCAGCTTGGAGGGCCCAGGGGGAACTGAAGCTTTCTTT; CDR3: CASSLEGPGGTEAFF
size: NA; V: TRBV7-2; D: NA; J: TRBJ1-5; DNA: TGTGCCAGCAGCTTAGTGAGCGATCAGCCCCAGCATTTT; CDR3: CASSLVSDQPQHF
size: NA; V: TRBV7-6; D: NA; J: TRBJ1-4; DNA: TGTGCCAGCAGCACCCGACAGGTCGCTAATGAAAAACTGTTTTTT; CDR3: CASSTRQVANEKLFF
size: NA; V: TRBV11-3; D: TRBD2; J: TRBJ2-1; DNA: TGTGCCAGCAGCTTAGATAGGCGGGGGGGAGAGAATGAGCAGTTCTTC; CDR3: CASSLDRRGGENEQFF
size: NA; V: TRBV5-1; D: NA; J: TRBJ1-5; DNA: TGCGCCAGCAGCTTGGGATCGACAGAATATAGCAATCAGCCCCAGCATTTT; CDR3: CASSLGSTEYSNQPQHF
size: NA; V: TRBV6-6; D: NA; J: TRBJ1-1; DNA: TGTGCCAGCAGTCGTCCGGTGATCATGAACACTGAAGCTTTCTTT; CDR3: CASSRPVIMNTEAFF
size: NA; V: TRBV9; D: TRBD1; J: TRBJ1-1; DNA: TGTGCCAGCAGCTCCCGACAGGGGAACACTGAAGCTTTCTTT; CDR3: CASSSRQGNTEAFF
size: NA; V: TRBV3-1/TRBV3-2; D: NA; J: TRBJ2-7; DNA: TGTGCCAGCAGCCTAAGTCTCGGGAACGAGCAGTACTTC; CDR3: CASSLSLGNEQYF
size: NA; V: TRBV7-2; D: NA; J: TRBJ1-1; DNA: TGTGCCAGCAGCTTAACACCCACGACTGAAGCTTTCTTT; CDR3: CASSLTPTTEAFF
size: NA; V: TRBV19; D: NA; J: TRBJ1-4; DNA: TGTGCCAGTATTATACACCACGGGACTAATGAAAAACTGTTTTTT; CDR3: CASIIHHGTNEKLFF
size: NA; V: TRBV7-9; D: TRBD1; J: TRBJ2-1; DNA: TGTGCCAGCAGCGACCGGGACAGGCGAAGGAATGAGCAGTTCTTC; CDR3: CASSDRDRRRNEQFF
size: NA; V: TRBV18; D: TRBD1; J: TRBJ2-2; DNA: TGTGCCAGCTCACCAGCGGACAGGGGGCCGAACACCGGGGAGCTGTTTTTT; CDR3: CASSPADRGPNTGELFF
size: NA; V: TRBV2; D: NA; J: TRBJ2-7; DNA: TGTGCCAGCAGTGGGTCAAGCGGCGAGCAGTACTTC; CDR3: CASSGSSGEQYF
size: few; V: TRBV7-2; D: TRBD1; J: TRBJ1-2; DNA: TGTGCCAGCAGCTCCGGACAGGGAGGTTATGGCTACACCTTC; CDR3: CASSSGQGGYGYTF
size: many; V: TRBV6-5; D: NA; J: TRBJ1-3; DNA: TGTGCCAGCAGTTACTCGGAGGGGTCTGGAAACACCATATATTTT; CDR3: CASSYSEGSGNTIYF
size: few; V: TRBV7-9; D: TRBD2; J: TRBJ2-1; DNA: TGTGCCAGCAGCCCGGGGACTAGCGGGTACAATGAGCAGTTCTTC; CDR3: CASSPGTSGYNEQFF
size: NA; V: TRBV7-2; D: TRBD1; J: TRBJ1-1; DNA: TGTGCCAGCAGCTTAGGCAGGGGGTGGCCCACTGAAGCTTTCTTT; CDR3: CASSLGRGWPTEAFF
size: NA; V: TRBV11-3; D: NA; J: TRBJ2-3; DNA: TGTGCCAGCAGCTTAAGGGCTGCGGGCGGCACAGATACGCAGTATTTT; CDR3: CASSLRAAGGTDTQYF
size: few; V: TRBV28; D: TRBD1; J: TRBJ1-5; DNA: TGTGCCTCCCTTTCCCCGCACGGGACAGGCGTATATAGCAATCAGCCCCAGCATTTT; CDR3: CASLSPHGTGVYSNQPQHF
size: NA; V: TRBV5-4; D: TRBD1; J: TRBJ1-2; DNA: TGTGCCAGCAGCTTGGAGTCAGGGGGCGGCTATGGCTACACCTTC; CDR3: CASSLESGGGYGYTF
size: NA; V: TRBV18; D: TRBD2; J: TRBJ2-2; DNA: TGTGCCAGCTCACCATGGACTAGCGGGAGCCTGGTGGGCACCGGGGAGCTGTTTTTT; CDR3: CASSPWTSGSLVGTGELFF
size: once; V: TRBV14; D: NA; J: TRBJ1-3; DNA: TGTGCCAGCTCATTGGCCGGGGGAGTCGCTGGAAACACCATATATTTT; CDR3: CASSLAGGVAGNTIYF
size: NA; V: TRBV11-2; D: TRBD1; J: TRBJ2-1; DNA: TGTGCCAGCAGCTTTCCTTCGACAGGGGCGACCAACAATGAGCAGTTCTTC; CDR3: CASSFPSTGATNNEQFF
size: once; V: TRBV18; D: TRBD2; J: TRBJ2-3; DNA: TGTGCCAGCTCACCCCCAGGCGCGGGGGGAAATACGCAGTATTTT; CDR3: CASSPPGAGGNTQYF
size: many; V: TRBV29-1; D: NA; J: TRBJ1-1; DNA: TGCAGCGTTGAAGCCCCAGGACAGCTGAACACTGAAGCTTTCTTT; CDR3: CSVEAPGQLNTEAFF
size: NA; V: TRBV7-6; D: NA; J: TRBJ2-3; DNA: TGTGCCAGCAGCTACCGGGACATAGAGTCAAATACGCAGTATTTT; CDR3: CASSYRDIESNTQYF
size: few; V: TRBV7-6; D: TRBD1; J: TRBJ2-5; DNA: TGTGCCAGCAGCTTAGGCCCCGGGACAGGAGTCCCTCAAGAGACCCAGTACTTC; CDR3: CASSLGPGTGVPQETQYF
size: NA; V: TRBV15; D: TRBD1; J: TRBJ1-2; DNA: TGTGCCACCAGCTCGGACAGGGCGGGGGGCTACACCTTC; CDR3: CATSSDRAGGYTF
size: NA; V: TRBV9; D: TRBD1; J: TRBJ2-5; DNA: TGTGCCAGCAACCCGGGACAGGGTCCAGAGACCCAGTACTTC; CDR3: CASNPGQGPETQYF
size: NA; V: TRBV4-1; D: NA; J: TRBJ2-7; DNA: TGCGCCAGCAGCCAAGATAGCTACGAGCAGTACTTC; CDR3: CASSQDSYEQYF
size: NA; V: TRBV7-2; D: NA; J: TRBJ1-1; DNA: TGTGCCAGCAGCTTTCGTCCCGACACTGAAGCTTTCTTT; CDR3: CASSFRPDTEAFF
size: NA; V: TRBV19; D: TRBD1; J: TRBJ1-4; DNA: TGTGCCAGTAGTATCAAACAGGGGATTAATGAAAAACTGTTTTTT; CDR3: CASSIKQGINEKLFF
size: few; V: TRBV11-2; D: NA; J: TRBJ1-1; DNA: TGTGCCAGCAGCTTCGGGCAGGGTCTGTCTCTCACTGAAGCTTTCTTT; CDR3: CASSFGQGLSLTEAFF
size: once; V: TRBV28; D: NA; J: TRBJ2-5; DNA: TGTGCCAGTTATACCGGGACTCAAGAGACCCAGTACTTC; CDR3: CASYTGTQETQYF
size: few; V: TRBV27; D: TRBD2; J: TRBJ2-1; DNA: TGTGCCAGCAGTACGGGACTAGCGCCTTACAATGAGCAGTTCTTC; CDR3: CASSTGLAPYNEQFF
size: NA; V: TRBV4-1; D: NA; J: TRBJ1-3; DNA: TGCGCCAGCAGCCAAGCTGAGGCTGCTGGAAACACCATATATTTT; CDR3: CASSQAEAAGNTIYF
size: NA; V: TRBV3-1/TRBV3-2; D: NA; J: TRBJ1-5; DNA: TGTGCCAGCAGCCAAGTGGGCACTAGCAATCAGCCCCAGCATTTT; CDR3: CASSQVGTSNQPQHF
size: NA; V: TRBV7-9; D: NA; J: TRBJ2-1; DNA: TGTGCCAGCAGCTTAACAAACAATGAGCAGTTCTTC; CDR3: CASSLTNNEQFF
size: NA; V: TRBV7-2; D: NA; J: TRBJ1-5; DNA: TGTGCCAGCAGCTTCCAGGGGATTCAGCCCCAGCATTTT; CDR3: CASSFQGIQPQHF
size: NA; V: TRBV27; D: NA; J: TRBJ2-7; DNA: TGTGCCAGCAGTTCCCGGGGGACCACCTACGAGCAGTACTTC; CDR3: CASSSRGTTYEQYF
size: few; V: TRBV9; D: TRBD2; J: TRBJ2-2; DNA: TGTGCCAGCAGCGCAGGTAGCGGGAGGGGAGGCGGGGAGCTGTTTTTT; CDR3: CASSAGSGRGGGELFF
size: once; V: TRBV6-1; D: TRBD1; J: TRBJ1-1; DNA: TGTGCCAGCAGTGACGGACAGGGGGGCACTGAAGCTTTCTTT; CDR3: CASSDGQGGTEAFF
size: NA; V: TRBV18; D: NA; J: TRBJ1-1; DNA: TGTGCCAGCTCACGCGAGTCGGCACAGCTTCCCGAAGCTTTCTTT; CDR3: CASSRESAQLPEAFF